This TCR beta chain emerged from a study of blood T cell repertoires in COVID-19. Original processing notes: Reference gene primers were amplified, and this amplification served to estimate nucleated cell counts. Sequenced by immunoSEQ multiplex PCR; TCRdb stores in-frame clones only, minus some. V, J and clone size reflect that table, while D and trimming were determined from the DNA. The sample shows hundreds of thousands of clones, about 89% of them seen only once. CDR3 length: 14 amino acids. Trimming stripped 2 bases from V and 4 bases from J, with 9 bases between. Looked up from germline, CDR1 is MNHEY and CDR2 is SVGAGI.

The rearrangement links TRBV6-5 to TRBJ1-5; the D gene is possibly TRBD1 (6 bases). Sequencing used peripheral blood. The source of this sequence is a man aged 55 to 70 who had recovered from COVID-19. The CDR3 DNA reads TGTGCCAGCAGTTACCGGGGGGCTAATCAGCCCCAGCATTTT. Translating it yields CASSYRGANQPQHF.